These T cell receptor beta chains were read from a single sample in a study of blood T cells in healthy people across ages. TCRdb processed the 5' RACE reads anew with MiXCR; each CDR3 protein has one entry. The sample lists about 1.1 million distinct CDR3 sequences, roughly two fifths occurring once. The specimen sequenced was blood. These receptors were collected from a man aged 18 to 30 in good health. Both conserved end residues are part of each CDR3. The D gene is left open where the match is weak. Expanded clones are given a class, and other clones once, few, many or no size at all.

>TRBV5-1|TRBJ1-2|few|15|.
TGCGCCAGCAGCTTGTCCATCGGGGGCGCGGATGGCTACACCTTC
CASSLSIGGADGYTF
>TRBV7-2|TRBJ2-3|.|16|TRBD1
TGTGCCAGCAGCTTTAGGACAGGCATTTCCACAGATACGCAGTATTTT
CASSFRTGISTDTQYF
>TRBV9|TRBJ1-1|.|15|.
TGTGCCAGCAGCGGCCGGGACACCATGTCGTCCGAACCTTTCTTT
CASSGRDTMSSEPFF
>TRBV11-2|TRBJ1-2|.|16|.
TGTGCCAGCAGGATACCGGGACGTAGGGCCACCGATGGCTACACCTTC
CASRIPGRRATDGYTF
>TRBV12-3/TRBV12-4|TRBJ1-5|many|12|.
TGTGCCAGCAGCCCCCTGCATCAGCCCCAGCATTTT
CASSPLHQPQHF
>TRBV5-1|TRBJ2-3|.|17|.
TGCGCCAGCAGCACAGAACCTACCCACACTAGCACAGATACGCAGTATTTT
CASSTEPTHTSTDTQYF
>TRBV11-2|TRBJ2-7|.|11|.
TGTGCCAGCAACCCTCTTTACGAGCAGTACTTC
CASNPLYEQYF
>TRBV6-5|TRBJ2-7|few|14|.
TGTGCCAGCAGTTACACGGACACATCGTACGAGCAGTACTTC
CASSYTDTSYEQYF
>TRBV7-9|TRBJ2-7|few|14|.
TGTGCCAGCAGCCCCCAGGGCTCCTACAATGAGCAGTACTTC
CASSPQGSYNEQYF
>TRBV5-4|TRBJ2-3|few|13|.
TGTGCCAGCAGCTTGAGGTCAGACCCTACGCAGTATTTT
CASSLRSDPTQYF
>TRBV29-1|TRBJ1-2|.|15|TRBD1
TGCAGCGTTGGGGGACGGGACAGGGATAGCTATGGCTACACCTTC
CSVGGRDRDSYGYTF
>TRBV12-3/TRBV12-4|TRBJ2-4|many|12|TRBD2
TGTGCCAGCAGTCTGGGGGGGAACATTCAGTACTTC
CASSLGGNIQYF
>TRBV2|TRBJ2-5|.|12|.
TGTACCAGCAAGGGGTTGGACAATGAGCAGTACTTC
CTSKGLDNEQYF
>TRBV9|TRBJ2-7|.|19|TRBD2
TGTGCCAGCAGTAGTCCTCGAGAACGAGCGGGGGAGGTCCCCTACGAGCAGTACTTC
CASSSPRERAGEVPYEQYF
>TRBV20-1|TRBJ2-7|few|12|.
TGCAGTGCTAGAGATGGAGAGAACGAGCAGTACTTC
CSARDGENEQYF
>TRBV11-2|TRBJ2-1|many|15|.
TGTGCCAGCAGCTTAGAAAGGGGGTCCTACAATGAGCAGTTCTTC
CASSLERGSYNEQFF
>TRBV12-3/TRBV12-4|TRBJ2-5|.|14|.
TGTGCCAGCAGTCCTACAGGGAGGGGAGAGACCCAGTACTTC
CASSPTGRGETQYF
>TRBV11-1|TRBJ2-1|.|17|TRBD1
TGTGCCAGCAGTAATCGCCGGGGGACAGGGGTGTACAATGAGCAGTTCTTC
CASSNRRGTGVYNEQFF
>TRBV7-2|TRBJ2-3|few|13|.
TGTGCCAGCAGCGCATCCCCCTCGGATACGCAGTATTTT
CASSASPSDTQYF
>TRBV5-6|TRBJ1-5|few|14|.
TGTGCCAGCAGCTTGGGGATAGGTGTAAAGCCCCAGCATTTT
CASSLGIGVKPQHF
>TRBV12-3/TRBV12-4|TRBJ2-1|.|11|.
TGTGCCAGCAGTAGCCCGTTTGAGCAGTTCTTC
CASSSPFEQFF
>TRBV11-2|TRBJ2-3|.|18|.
TGTGCCAGCAGCTTTGGAGCCGGGGACCTACTGTCCACAGATACGCAGTATTTT
CASSFGAGDLLSTDTQYF
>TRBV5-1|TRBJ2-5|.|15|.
TGCGCCAGCAGCTCTCGGATAACTCCGAGCGATGAGCAGTACTTC
CASSSRITPSDEQYF
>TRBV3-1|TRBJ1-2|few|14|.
TGTGCCAGCAGCCAAGATCTCGGGGCCTATGGCTACACCTTC
CASSQDLGAYGYTF
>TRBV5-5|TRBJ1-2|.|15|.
TGTGCCAGCAGAAGAGACAACGGGAGATCTTATGGCTACACCTTC
CASRRDNGRSYGYTF
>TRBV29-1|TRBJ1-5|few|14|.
TGCAGCGTTGGAGTTTCTGGGGGCAATCAGCCCCAGCATTTT
CSVGVSGGNQPQHF
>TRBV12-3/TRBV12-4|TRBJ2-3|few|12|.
TGTGCCAGCACCCCTCTCACAGATACGCAGTATTTT
CASTPLTDTQYF
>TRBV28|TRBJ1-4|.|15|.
TGTGCCAGCAGTTTTAGGCAGGGCGGTTCTGAAAAACTGTTTTTT
CASSFRQGGSEKLFF
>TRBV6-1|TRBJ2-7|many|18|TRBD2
TGTGCCAGCAGCCCCACTAGCGGGGCCCCCAGCTCCTACAATGAGCAGTACTTC
CASSPTSGAPSSYNEQYF
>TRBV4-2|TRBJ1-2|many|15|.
TGTGCCAGCAGCCAACCGCAGGTAGCTAACTATGGCTACACCTTC
CASSQPQVANYGYTF
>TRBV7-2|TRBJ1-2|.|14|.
TGTGCCAGCAGCCCGTCGGGCTCCAGCTATGGCTACACCTTC
CASSPSGSSYGYTF
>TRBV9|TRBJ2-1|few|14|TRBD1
TGTGCCAGCAGCGTAGGGACAGGTCACAATGAGCAGTTCTTC
CASSVGTGHNEQFF
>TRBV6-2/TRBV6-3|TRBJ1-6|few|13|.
TGTGCCAGCAGTCGCAAAGGGGACTCACCCCTCCACTTT
CASSRKGDSPLHF
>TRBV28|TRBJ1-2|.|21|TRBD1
TGTGCCAGCAGTTTCCCCGGGACAGGGTCTGCTTGGGATATTAAAAATGGTGGCTACACCTTC
CASSFPGTGSAWDIKNGGYTF
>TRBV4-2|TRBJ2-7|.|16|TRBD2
TGTGCCAGCAGCCCCGGGACTAGCGGGGGTCCCTACGAGCAGTACTTC
CASSPGTSGGPYEQYF
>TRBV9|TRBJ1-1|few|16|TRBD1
TGTGCCAGCAGCCCCTCAGGGGGCGATTACTTATCCGAAGCTTTCTTT
CASSPSGGDYLSEAFF
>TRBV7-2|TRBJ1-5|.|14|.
TGTGCCAGCAGCTTAACACCGCGTAATCAGCCCCAGCATTTT
CASSLTPRNQPQHF
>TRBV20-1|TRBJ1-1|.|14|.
TGCAGTGCCGCCGGGGGGGCCTGGAACACTGAAGCTTTCTTT
CSAAGGAWNTEAFF
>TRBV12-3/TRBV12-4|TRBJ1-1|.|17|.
TGTGCCAGCAGTTCCTTGGATTTTGGATCCCTGAACACTGAAGCTTTCTTT
CASSSLDFGSLNTEAFF
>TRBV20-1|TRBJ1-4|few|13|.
TGCAGTGCTAACGGGCAGGGAGTCGGAAAACTGTTTTTT
CSANGQGVGKLFF
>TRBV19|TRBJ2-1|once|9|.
TGTGCCAGCGAAAATGAGCAGTTCTTC
CASENEQFF
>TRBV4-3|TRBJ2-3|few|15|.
TGCGCCAGCAGCCAAGAAACAGGTTACACAGATACGCAGTATTTT
CASSQETGYTDTQYF
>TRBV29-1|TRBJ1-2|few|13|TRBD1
TGCAGCGTTTTACCGGACAGGGCATATGGCTACACCTTC
CSVLPDRAYGYTF
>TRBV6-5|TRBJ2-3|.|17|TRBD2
TGTGCCAGCAGTTCCCGGACTAGCGGGGCGCCGTCAGATACGCAGTATTTT
CASSSRTSGAPSDTQYF
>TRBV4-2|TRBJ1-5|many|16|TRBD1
TGTGCCAGCAGCCAAGAGAGAACAGGGGCCAATCAGCCCCAGCATTTT
CASSQERTGANQPQHF
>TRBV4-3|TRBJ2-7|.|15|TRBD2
TGCGCCAGCAGCCGTCGACTAGCGGGGGACAATGAGCAGTACTTC
CASSRRLAGDNEQYF
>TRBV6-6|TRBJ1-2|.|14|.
TGTGCCAGCAGTTACGACAGAGAAACCTATGGCTACACCTTC
CASSYDRETYGYTF
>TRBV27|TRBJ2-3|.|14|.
TGTGCCAGCAACTCAAGGAACTCACGAGATACGCAGTATTTT
CASNSRNSRDTQYF
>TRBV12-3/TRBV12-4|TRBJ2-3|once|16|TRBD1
TGTGCCAGCAGTACCCGACAGGGGGCGAGCGCAGATACGCAGTATTTT
CASSTRQGASADTQYF
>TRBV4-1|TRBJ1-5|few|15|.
TGCGCCAGCAGCCAAGACTTGTCTGTGTATCAGCCCCAGCATTTT
CASSQDLSVYQPQHF
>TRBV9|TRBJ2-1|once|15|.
TGTGCCGGCAGCGCGGAAGAGGGCTCCTACAATGAGCAGTTCTTC
CAGSAEEGSYNEQFF